The source of this T cell receptor (beta chain) is a study of T cells after yellow fever vaccination. Study-wide findings and caveats: Weaker overall, the secondary response nonetheless peaked faster (day 5 versus 15). Most clones from primary vaccination were detected again post-booster (about 95% CD4, around 90% CD8).

Comments on this clonotype: The antigen is unknown.

TCRdb processed the 5' RACE reads anew with MiXCR; each CDR3 protein has one entry. The sample records roughly 340,000 distinct CDR3 sequences, roughly 8.7% being singletons. The sequencing used PBMCs, collected on the day of the first yellow fever vaccination. The origin of this receptor is a man aged 18 to 30 who received the YFV17D yellow fever vaccine.

The CDR3 protein is CSGEADHQRDTQYF. The CDR3 nucleotides are TGCAGTGGGGAGGCCGATCATCAAAGAGATACGCAGTATTTT. The chain couples TRBV20-1 to TRBJ2-3, with D perhaps matching TRBD2 (6 bases). The germline gives CDR1 DFQATT, CDR2 SNEGSKA (reference sequence). The CDR3 consists of 14 residues. Trimming removed 7 bases from V and 5 bases from J, with 19 bases in between.